This TCR beta chain was sequenced for a study of blood T cell repertoires in COVID-19. Study summary: The United States, Italy and Spain were the sources of the acute and convalescent COVID-19 samples. T cells, B-cell-depleted T cells, or PBMCs provided the cDNA or gDNA that served as material.

With V trimmed by 7 bases and J by 0 bases, 23 bases remained unmatched. This CDR3 has 20 amino acids. In germline, CDR1 is MNHEY, CDR2 SVGEGT. This clone was found once. Under the authors' procedure: The assay estimated nucleated cells by amplifying reference gene primers. This table comes from immunoSEQ multiplex PCR, and its TCRdb copy is limited to in-frame clones, with some not included. V, J and clone size derive from that table, while D and trimming were established from the DNA sequence. The sample lists roughly 170,000 clones, roughly nine tenths seen once, with less than 25% in the top ten. The sample was peripheral blood. The sequence derives from a man between 65 and 85 years old with active or convalescent COVID-19. The chain carries TRBV6-2 or TRBV6-3 and TRBJ1-1; 7 bases map to TRBD1. The CDR3 nucleotides are TGTGCCAGCACCCCATGGACTTCCTACAGGGGCGATAGGGTGAACACTGAAGCTTTCTTT. It specifies CASTPWTSYRGDRVNTEAFF.